This paragraph covers one T cell receptor (beta chain) sequence. This record belongs to a study of T cell changes during pregnancy in multiple sclerosis. Clones were sequenced by immunoSEQ multiplex PCR, and TCRdb holds only the in-frame ones, with some missing. This table holds tens of thousands of clones, about 90% found once. V was cut by 7 bases and J by 0 bases, with 12 bases left in between. The CDR3 has 14 amino acids. The germline V gene has CDR1 SEHNR and CDR2 FQNEAQ (reference sequence). The V gene is TRBV7-9, the J gene TRBJ1-1; the D is unclear. The sequencing here drew on CD4+ T cells from peripheral blood mononuclear cells, taken in the third trimester of pregnancy. The receptor was derived from a female donor in good health, enrolled as a control in a pregnancy study. CDR3 coding DNA: TGTGCCAGCACCCTCCCTCGGGTGAACACTGAAGCTTTCTTT. Its translation is CASTLPRVNTEAFF.